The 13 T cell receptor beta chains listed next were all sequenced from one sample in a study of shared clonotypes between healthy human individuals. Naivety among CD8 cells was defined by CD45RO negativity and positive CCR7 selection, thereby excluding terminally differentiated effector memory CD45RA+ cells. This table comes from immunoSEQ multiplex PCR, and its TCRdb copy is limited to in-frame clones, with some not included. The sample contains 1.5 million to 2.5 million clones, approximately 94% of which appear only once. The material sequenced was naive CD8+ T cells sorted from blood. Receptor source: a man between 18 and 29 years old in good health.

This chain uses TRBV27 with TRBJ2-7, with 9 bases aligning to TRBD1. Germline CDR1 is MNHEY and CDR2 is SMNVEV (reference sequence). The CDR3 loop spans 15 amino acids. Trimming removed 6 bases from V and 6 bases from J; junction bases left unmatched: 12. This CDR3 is CASRPSFLGQGEQYF. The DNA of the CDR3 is TGTGCCAGCAGACCGTCATTTTTGGGACAGGGCGAGCAGTACTTC.

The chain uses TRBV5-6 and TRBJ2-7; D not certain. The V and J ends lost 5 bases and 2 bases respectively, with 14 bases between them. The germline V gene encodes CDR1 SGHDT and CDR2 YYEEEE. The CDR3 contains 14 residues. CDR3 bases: TGTGCCAGCAGGTTGTCCGGTCCGGCCTACGAGCAGTACTTC. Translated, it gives CASRLSGPAYEQYF.

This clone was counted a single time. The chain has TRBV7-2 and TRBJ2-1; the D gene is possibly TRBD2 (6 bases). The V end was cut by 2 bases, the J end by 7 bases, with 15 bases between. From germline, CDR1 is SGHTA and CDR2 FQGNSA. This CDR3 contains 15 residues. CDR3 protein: CASSLYSGGGNEQFF. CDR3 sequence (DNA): TGTGCCAGCAGCTTATATTCTGGTGGAGGGAATGAGCAGTTCTTC. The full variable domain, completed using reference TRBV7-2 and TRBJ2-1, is GAGVSQSPSNKVTEKGKDVELRCDPISGHTALYWYRQSLGQGLEFLIYFQGNSAPDKSGLPSDRFSAERTGGSVSTLTIQRTQQEDSAVYLCASSLYSGGGNEQFFGPGTRLTVL.

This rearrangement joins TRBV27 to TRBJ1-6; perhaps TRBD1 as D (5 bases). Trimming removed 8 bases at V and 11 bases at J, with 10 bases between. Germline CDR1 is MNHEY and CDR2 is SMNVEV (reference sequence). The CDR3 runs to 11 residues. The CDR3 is CASSGGTPLHF. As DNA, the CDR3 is TGTGCCAGCTCCGGGGGTACACCCCTCCACTTT.

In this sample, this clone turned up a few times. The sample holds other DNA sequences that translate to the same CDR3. The CDR3 nucleotides read TGCGCCAGCAGCTTGGGCCAGGGGGATCAGCCCCAGCATTTT. It translates to CASSLGQGDQPQHF. This chain joins TRBV5-1 and TRBJ1-5; 7 bases map to TRBD1. The CDR3 is made up of 14 amino acids. Germline loops: CDR1 SGHRS, CDR2 YFSETQ. V lost 0 bases and J lost 5; bases outside the gene matches: 2.

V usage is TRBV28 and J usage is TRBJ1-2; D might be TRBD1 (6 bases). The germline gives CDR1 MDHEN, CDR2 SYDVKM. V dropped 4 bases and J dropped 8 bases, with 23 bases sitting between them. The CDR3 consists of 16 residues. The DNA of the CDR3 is TGTGCCAGCAGTTACCCAGGGTTTCAGGGGATAGGGGGCTACACCTTC. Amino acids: CASSYPGFQGIGGYTF.

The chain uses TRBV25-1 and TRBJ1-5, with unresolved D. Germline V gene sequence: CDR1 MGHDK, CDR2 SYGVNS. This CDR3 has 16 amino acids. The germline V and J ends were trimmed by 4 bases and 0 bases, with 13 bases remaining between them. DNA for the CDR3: TGTGCCAGCAGTGCTCGGACCGAGAATAGCAATCAGCCCCAGCATTTT. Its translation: CASSARTENSNQPQHF. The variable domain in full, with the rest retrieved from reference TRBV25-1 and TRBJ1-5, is EADIYQTPRYLVIGTGKKITLECSQTMGHDKMYWYQQDPGMELHLIHYSYGVNSTEKGDLSSESTVSRIRTEHFPLTLESARPSHTSQYLCASSARTENSNQPQHFGDGTRLSIL.

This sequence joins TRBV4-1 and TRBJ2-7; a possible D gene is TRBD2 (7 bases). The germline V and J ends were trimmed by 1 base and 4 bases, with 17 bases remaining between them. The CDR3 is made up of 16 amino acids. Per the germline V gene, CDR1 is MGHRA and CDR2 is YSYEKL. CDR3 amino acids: CASSQGHGGGWYEQYF. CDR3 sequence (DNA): TGCGCCAGCAGCCAAGGCCATGGGGGGGGCTGGTACGAGCAGTACTTC.

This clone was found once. CDR3 residues: CAISGEADYGYTF. The DNA of the CDR3 is TGTGCCATCAGTGGTGAAGCCGACTATGGCTACACCTTC. V usage is TRBV10-3 and J usage is TRBJ1-2; no clear D gene. CDR1 and CDR2 from the germline V gene are ENHRY and SYGVKD. The length of the CDR3 is 13 residues. Trimming left V 4 bases short and J 3 bases short, with 9 bases between.

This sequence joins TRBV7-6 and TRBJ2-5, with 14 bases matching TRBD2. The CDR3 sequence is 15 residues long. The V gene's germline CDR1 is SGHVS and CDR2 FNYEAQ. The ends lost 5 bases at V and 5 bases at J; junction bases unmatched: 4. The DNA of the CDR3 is TGTGCCAGCAGCGCAAGGACTAGCGGGAGGGAGACCCAGTACTTC. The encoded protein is CASSARTSGRETQYF.

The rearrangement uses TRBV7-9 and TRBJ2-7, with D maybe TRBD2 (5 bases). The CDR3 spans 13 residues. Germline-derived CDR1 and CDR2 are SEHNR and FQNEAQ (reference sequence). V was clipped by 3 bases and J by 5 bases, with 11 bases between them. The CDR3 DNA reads TGTGCCAGCAGCTTCTGGACTCGGGACGAGCAGTACTTC. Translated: CASSFWTRDEQYF.

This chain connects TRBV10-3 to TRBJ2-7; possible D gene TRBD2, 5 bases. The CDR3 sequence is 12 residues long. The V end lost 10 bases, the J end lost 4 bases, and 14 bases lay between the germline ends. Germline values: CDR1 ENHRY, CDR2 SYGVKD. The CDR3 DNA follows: TGTGCCACCACAGTGGGCGGGTACGAGCAGTACTTC. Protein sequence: CATTVGGYEQYF.

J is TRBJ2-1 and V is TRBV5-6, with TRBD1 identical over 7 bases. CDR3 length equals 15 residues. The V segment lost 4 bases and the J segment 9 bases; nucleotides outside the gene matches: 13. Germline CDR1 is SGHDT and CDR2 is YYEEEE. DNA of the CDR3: TGTGCCAGCAGCCACGAGCACACAGGGGTTTCTGAGCAGTTCTTC. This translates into CASSHEHTGVSEQFF.